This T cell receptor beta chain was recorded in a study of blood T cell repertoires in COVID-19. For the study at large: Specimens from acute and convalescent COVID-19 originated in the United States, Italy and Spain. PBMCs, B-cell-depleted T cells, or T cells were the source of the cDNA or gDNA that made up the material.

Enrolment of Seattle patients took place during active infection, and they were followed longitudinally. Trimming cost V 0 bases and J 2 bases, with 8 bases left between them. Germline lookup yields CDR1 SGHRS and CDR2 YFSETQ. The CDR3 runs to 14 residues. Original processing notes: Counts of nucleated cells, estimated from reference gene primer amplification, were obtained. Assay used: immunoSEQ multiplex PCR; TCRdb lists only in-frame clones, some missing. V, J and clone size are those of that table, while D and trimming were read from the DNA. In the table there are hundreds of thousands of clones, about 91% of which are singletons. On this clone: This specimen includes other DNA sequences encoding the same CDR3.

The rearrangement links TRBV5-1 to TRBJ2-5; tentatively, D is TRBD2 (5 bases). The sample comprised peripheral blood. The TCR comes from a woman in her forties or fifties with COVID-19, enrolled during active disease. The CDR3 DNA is TGCGCCAGCAGCTTGGTGAGCGGACAAGAGACCCAGTACTTC. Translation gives CASSLVSGQETQYF.